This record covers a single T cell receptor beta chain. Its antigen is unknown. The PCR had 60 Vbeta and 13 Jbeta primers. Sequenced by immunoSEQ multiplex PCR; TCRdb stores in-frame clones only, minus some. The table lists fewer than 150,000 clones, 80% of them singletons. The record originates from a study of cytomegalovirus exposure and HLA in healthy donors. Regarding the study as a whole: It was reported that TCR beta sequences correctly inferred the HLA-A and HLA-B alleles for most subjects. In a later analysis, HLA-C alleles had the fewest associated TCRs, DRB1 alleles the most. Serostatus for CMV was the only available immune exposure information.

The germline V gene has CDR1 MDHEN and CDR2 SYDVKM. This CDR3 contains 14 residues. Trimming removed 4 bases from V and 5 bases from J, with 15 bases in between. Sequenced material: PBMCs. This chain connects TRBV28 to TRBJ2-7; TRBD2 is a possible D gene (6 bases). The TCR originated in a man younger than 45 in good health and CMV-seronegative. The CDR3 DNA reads TGTGCCAGCAGTTCGCGGGGTTTGCTGGACGAGCAGTACTTC. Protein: CASSSRGLLDEQYF.